This T cell receptor beta chain originates from a study of blood T cell repertoires in COVID-19. In the study overall: T cells, B-cell-depleted T cells, or PBMCs supplied cDNA or gDNA.

J was trimmed by 3 bases and V by 3 bases; bases with no gene match: 6. Germline CDR1 reads SGHDN; CDR2 reads FVKESK. The CDR3 runs to 15 residues. Method: immunoSEQ multiplex PCR; TCRdb's copy keeps in-frame clones and lacks some. The repertoire holds 90,000 or so clones, with around 90% as singletons. The source of this sequence is a man between 18 and 35 years old with COVID-19, enrolled during active disease. Input material: peripheral blood. V gene TRBV14 combines with J gene TRBJ2-7, with 9 bases matching TRBD1. The CDR3 reads CASSQEGTGHYEQYF. The CDR3 DNA sequence: TGTGCCAGCAGCCAGGAGGGGACAGGGCACTACGAGCAGTACTTC.